Listed below are T cell receptor beta chains from one sample, sequenced in a study of blood T cells in healthy people across ages. TCRdb independently ran MiXCR on the 5' RACE reads; one entry per CDR3 protein. The data show 600,000 to 650,000 distinct CDR3 sequences, roughly 53% seen once. The sequencing sample was made of blood. Receptor source: a man aged 55 to 69 in good health. Each CDR3 is given with its conserved first and last residue. D genes are given only for firm matches. Clone size is given for some rows only: seen once, a few or many times, or a class if the clone is expanded.

>-|TRBJ1-4|13|-|TRBV29-1
TGCAGCGCACTGGGACGGAGAAATGAAAAACTGTTTTTT
CSALGRRNEKLFF
>-|TRBJ1-1|12|-|TRBV29-1
TGCAGCGTTGACGGAGTGAACACTGAAGCTTTCTTT
CSVDGVNTEAFF
>-|TRBJ2-7|14|-|TRBV3-1
TGTGCCAGCAGCCAAGGGTTCCAGGGCTACGAGCAGTACTTC
CASSQGFQGYEQYF
>few|TRBJ2-5|17|TRBD2|TRBV11-3
TGTGCCAGCAGCCTGGGGACGGCTAGCGGGGGACAAGAGACCCAGTACTTC
CASSLGTASGGQETQYF
>-|TRBJ1-1|17|TRBD1|TRBV7-9
TGTGCCAGCAGCTTTGGGGAGACGACAGGGAGGTACGCTGAAGCTTTCTTT
CASSFGETTGRYAEAFF
>-|TRBJ2-5|15|-|TRBV9
TGTGCCAGCAGCGTTCGCGCGTCGCCCAAAGAGACCCAGTACTTC
CASSVRASPKETQYF
>-|TRBJ2-1|16|TRBD2|TRBV28
TGTGCCAGCCTCGGGACTAGCGGAGTCTCCTACAATGAGCAGTTCTTC
CASLGTSGVSYNEQFF
>-|TRBJ1-6|15|-|TRBV20-1
TGCAGTGCTAAGCGGGAAGCTAATCTGCGTTCACCCCTCCACTTT
CSAKREANLRSPLHF
>few|TRBJ2-5|14|TRBD2|TRBV15
TGTGCCACCAGCGCGCGGGACTATCAAGAGACCCAGTACTTC
CATSARDYQETQYF
>-|TRBJ2-3|13|-|TRBV2
TGTGCCAGCAGTCCCGCACACACAGATACGCAGTATTTT
CASSPAHTDTQYF
>-|TRBJ2-2|15|TRBD1|TRBV12-3/TRBV12-4
TGTGCCAGCAGCCCCGGGACAGGGCTGGGCGGGGAGCTGTTTTTT
CASSPGTGLGGELFF
>-|TRBJ2-4|13|-|TRBV20-1
TGCAGTGCCTACCTCCGGGCCGGCTATGAGCAGTACTTC
CSAYLRAGYEQYF
>-|TRBJ1-2|14|-|TRBV5-6
TGTGCCAGCAGCTTGGGATGGCAGGGCCATGGCTACACCTTC
CASSLGWQGHGYTF
>few|TRBJ1-5|13|TRBD1|TRBV20-1
TGCAGTGCTAGCCCAGACAGGGATCAGCCCCAGCATTTT
CSASPDRDQPQHF
>once|TRBJ2-4|15|TRBD2|TRBV3-1
TGTGCCAGCAGCCAAGATCCGGGACTAGCGGGCGTTCAGTACTTC
CASSQDPGLAGVQYF
>-|TRBJ1-4|17|-|TRBV7-9
TGTGCCAGCACCCTAGGGGGGACCGTCCCCAACAATGAAAAACTGTTTTTT
CASTLGGTVPNNEKLFF
>-|TRBJ2-5|12|-|TRBV7-2
TGTGCCAGCAGCTTAAACGGAGAGACCCAGTACTTC
CASSLNGETQYF
>-|TRBJ2-7|14|TRBD2|TRBV20-1
TGCAGTGCTCCGAGCGGGATCTCCTACAATGAGCAGTACTTC
CSAPSGISYNEQYF
>once|TRBJ2-5|17|TRBD2|TRBV6-6
TGTGCCAGCAGCACCCTCGAGGGACTAGCGGGATGGAGGACCCAGTACTTC
CASSTLEGLAGWRTQYF
>-|TRBJ2-3|16|TRBD2|TRBV12-3/TRBV12-4
TGTGCCAGCAGTCCCCTAGCGGGATCCACCACAGATACGCAGTATTTT
CASSPLAGSTTDTQYF
>-|TRBJ1-4|15|TRBD1|TRBV7-9
TGTGCCAGCAGCTTAGGAGGTGGGGACAGTGAAAAACTGTTTTTT
CASSLGGGDSEKLFF
>-|TRBJ2-5|11|-|TRBV5-1
TGCGCCAGCAGCTTCGATGGGGGCCAGTACTTC
CASSFDGGQYF
>-|TRBJ2-3|14|-|TRBV20-1
TGCAGTGCTGCGGAGGGAATGGGCACAGATACGCAGTATTTT
CSAAEGMGTDTQYF
>few|TRBJ2-3|12|-|TRBV3-1
TGTGCCAGCAGCCAGGGACCAGATACGCAGTATTTT
CASSQGPDTQYF
>-|TRBJ2-3|14|-|TRBV12-3/TRBV12-4
TGTGCCAGCAGCCGGGACTGGGCGAGAGATACGCAGTATTTT
CASSRDWARDTQYF
>few|TRBJ2-5|12|-|TRBV7-9
TGTGCCAGCAGAACCGGGACAGAGACCCAGTACTTC
CASRTGTETQYF
>-|TRBJ2-3|15|-|TRBV10-3
TGTGCCATCAGGGGTACGGCGGGGACCACAGATACGCAGTATTTT
CAIRGTAGTTDTQYF
>once|TRBJ1-1|16|-|TRBV6-6
TGTGCCAGCAGGCCAACTGGGGGGCTCGGGAACACTGAAGCTTTCTTT
CASRPTGGLGNTEAFF
>few|TRBJ2-7|15|TRBD1|TRBV6-1
TGTGCCAGCTTAATCCCCGGGACAGGCTCCTACGAGCAGTACTTC
CASLIPGTGSYEQYF
>-|TRBJ1-5|15|-|TRBV4-1
TGCGCCAGCAGCCAAGCCCATTCGGGCAATCAGCCCCAGCATTTT
CASSQAHSGNQPQHF
>-|TRBJ2-5|14|TRBD2|TRBV20-1
TGCAGTGCTCCCGAACTAGCGGGGGGAGAGACCCAGTACTTC
CSAPELAGGETQYF
>-|TRBJ2-7|15|TRBD1|TRBV5-1
TGCGCCAGCAGCCAAGGACAGGGGCTTTCCTACGAGCAGTACTTC
CASSQGQGLSYEQYF
>few|TRBJ2-7|11|-|TRBV20-1
TGCAGTGTACCTGGTCACGGGGAGCAGTACTTC
CSVPGHGEQYF
>-|TRBJ2-3|10|-|TRBV12-3/TRBV12-4
TGTGCCAGCGGCACAGATACGCAGTATTTT
CASGTDTQYF
>few|TRBJ2-5|16|TRBD1|TRBV5-1
TGCGCCAGCAGCAACCCCTCCGGGACAGTTAAAGAGACCCAGTACTTC
CASSNPSGTVKETQYF
>-|TRBJ2-7|16|-|TRBV5-1
TGCGCCAGCAGCCTGGAGGGACAGAGAACCCCCTACGAGCAGTACTTC
CASSLEGQRTPYEQYF
>-|TRBJ2-7|13|-|TRBV6-4
TGTGCCAGCAATGCGAGGCCGTCCTACGAGCAGTACTTC
CASNARPSYEQYF
>few|TRBJ2-2|17|-|TRBV3-1
TGTGCCAGCAGCCAAGACGGCGGCCGACGGCTGGACGGGGAGCTGTTTTTT
CASSQDGGRRLDGELFF
>-|TRBJ2-5|15|TRBD1|TRBV7-2
TGTGCCAGCAGCCCACCGGGACAGGGCGGGGAGACCCAGTACTTC
CASSPPGQGGETQYF
>-|TRBJ1-4|17|-|TRBV21-1
TGTGCCAGCAGCAAAGAATACAGGGGATCAACTAATGAAAAACTGTTTTTT
CASSKEYRGSTNEKLFF
>-|TRBJ1-5|14|-|TRBV15
TGTGCCACCAGCAGAGCAGGGGTAGACCAGCCCCAGCATTTT
CATSRAGVDQPQHF
>-|TRBJ2-5|14|TRBD1|TRBV6-2/TRBV6-3
TGTGCCAGCTTCGACCGGGACAGGGGGGAGACCCAGTACTTC
CASFDRDRGETQYF
>-|TRBJ1-2|17|TRBD1|TRBV6-6
TGTGCCAGCACCGATCCGGGACAGAGTGGTAACGACTACGGCTACACCTTC
CASTDPGQSGNDYGYTF
>few|TRBJ2-3|15|TRBD1|TRBV28
TGTGCCAGCAGTATGACAGGGGGCGGCACAGATACGCAGTATTTT
CASSMTGGGTDTQYF
>-|TRBJ2-5|13|-|TRBV19
TGTGCCAGTAGTGATGAGACGTCTGGGACCCAGTACTTC
CASSDETSGTQYF
>-|TRBJ2-5|14|-|TRBV5-1
TGCGCCAGCAGCGTGGGCCAGGTTGGAAACATTCGGTACTTC
CASSVGQVGNIRYF
>-|TRBJ2-7|11|-|TRBV29-1
TGCAGCGTTGGTATGGGCTACGAGCAGTACTTC
CSVGMGYEQYF
>-|TRBJ2-3|18|TRBD1|TRBV5-1
TGCGCCAGCAGCGTTAGACAGGGGGCCGGAGACCACACAGATACGCAGTATTTT
CASSVRQGAGDHTDTQYF
>-|TRBJ2-7|14|TRBD2|TRBV18
TGTGCCAGCTCACCGGGGACTAGCGACTACGAGCAGTACTTC
CASSPGTSDYEQYF
>-|TRBJ2-2|13|-|TRBV11-2
TGTGCCAGCAGCCCGGGAGCTTGGGGGGAGCTGTTTTTT
CASSPGAWGELFF
>-|TRBJ1-5|13|TRBD1|TRBV12-3/TRBV12-4
TGTGCCAGCAGTCGGGACAGGACACAGCCCCAGCATTTT
CASSRDRTQPQHF